This T cell receptor (beta chain) appears in the sequencing data of a study of blood T cell repertoires in COVID-19. Study-level information: The United States, Italy and Spain provided the acute and convalescent COVID-19 samples.

CDR1 and CDR2 (germline): SGHTA, FQGNSA. Trimming pared 5 bases from V and 5 bases from J, leaving 10 bases between. There are 13 residues in the CDR3. The count of this clone is one. In the original processing: Reference gene primer amplification gave nucleated cell count estimates. TCRdb keeps only in-frame clones here, not all; method: immunoSEQ multiplex PCR. V and J calls and clone size are those listed in that table; D and trimming were worked out from the DNA. The sample contains 200,000 or so clones, approximately 90% of which appear only once. This chain joins TRBV7-2 and TRBJ2-1, with unresolved D. Sequenced: peripheral blood. This receptor was taken from a man between 65 and 79 years old with acute or convalescent COVID-19. For the CDR3, the DNA is TGTGCCAGCAGCCCGCGAGCGAACAATGAGCAGTTCTTC. Encoded protein: CASSPRANNEQFF.